Listed here are 31 T cell receptor beta chains from one sample, sequenced in a study of blood T cell repertoires in COVID-19. Only in-frame clones appear in the TCRdb table, and some are missing; sequencing was by immunoSEQ multiplex PCR. This sample has under 250,000 clones, with roughly nine tenths found just once. The sample comprised peripheral blood. All receptors derive from a man aged 55 to 70 who had recovered from COVID-19.

V is TRBV7-2 and J is TRBJ2-2; TRBD2 aligns across 9 bases. Germline V gene sequence: CDR1 SGHTA, CDR2 FQGNSA. V shed 0 bases and J 5 bases; nucleotides not matched to a gene: 7. The CDR3 loop spans 17 amino acids. This CDR3 is CASSLATLAGITGELFF. The CDR3, as DNA: TGTGCCAGCAGCTTAGCTACTCTAGCGGGAATTACCGGGGAGCTGTTTTTT. Combining the CDR3 with reference TRBV7-2 and TRBJ2-2 gives the whole variable domain GAGVSQSPSNKVTEKGKDVELRCDPISGHTALYWYRQSLGQGLEFLIYFQGNSAPDKSGLPSDRFSAERTGGSVSTLTIQRTQQEDSAVYLCASSLATLAGITGELFFGEGSRLTVL.

The chain uses TRBV3-1 (or the pseudogene TRBV3-2) and TRBJ2-7; possible D gene TRBD2, 6 bases. Looked up from germline, CDR1 is LGHDT and CDR2 is YNNKEL (reference sequence). This CDR3 is 18 amino acids long. Trimming stripped 1 base from V and 1 base from J, with 20 bases between. CDR3 nucleotide sequence: TGTGCCAGCAGCCAAGGAGCTCCATGGGGGGTAGATTCCTACGAGCAGTACTTC. It yields the protein CASSQGAPWGVDSYEQYF.

This chain uses TRBV19 with TRBJ2-3; 10 bases match TRBD2. CDR1 and CDR2 (germline): LNHDA, SQIVND (reference sequence). The CDR3 sequence is 15 residues long. Trimming removed 6 bases from V and 2 bases from J; junction bases left unmatched: 5. The CDR3: CASSRTSGNTDTQYF. DNA for the CDR3: TGTGCCAGTAGCCGGACTAGCGGAAACACAGATACGCAGTATTTT. The entire variable domain, with the rest obtained from reference TRBV19 and TRBJ2-3, is as follows: DGGITQSPKYLFRKEGQNVTLSCEQNLNHDAMYWYRQDPGQGLRLIYYSQIVNDFQKGDIAEGYSVSREKKESFPLTVTSAQKNPTAFYLCASSRTSGNTDTQYFGPGTRLTVL.

In its sample, this clone was seen many times. The rearrangement links TRBV27 to TRBJ1-4; 10 bases are a match to TRBD1. The V gene end was trimmed by 11 bases and the J gene end by 0 bases; junction bases not matched to a gene: 12. The CDR3 totals 17 residues. CDR1 is MNHEY, CDR2 SMNVEV, per germline (reference sequence). In DNA form, the CDR3 reads TGTGCCTCATCCGGGACAGGGGCAGGAGCAACTAATGAAAAACTGTTTTTT. Its protein is CASSGTGAGATNEKLFF.

V and J are TRBV5-5 and TRBJ1-6; 8 nucleotides align to TRBD1. CDR3 length: 15 amino acids. Losses at the gene ends were 4 bases for V and 6 bases for J; bases not matched to a gene: 6. Looked up from germline, CDR1 is SGHKS and CDR2 is YYEKEE (reference sequence). This CDR3 is CASSPRTGSNSPLHF. The CDR3, as DNA: TGTGCCAGCAGCCCAAGGACAGGGAGTAATTCACCCCTCCACTTT.

The chain joins TRBV28 to TRBJ1-1; D is uncertain. Looked up from germline, CDR1 is MDHEN and CDR2 is SYDVKM. CDR3 size: 12 residues. V was clipped by 5 bases and J by 3 bases, with 7 bases between them. The CDR3 loop reads CASSGPHTEAFF. DNA for the CDR3: TGTGCCAGCAGTGGCCCTCACACTGAAGCTTTCTTT.

V usage is TRBV13 and J usage is TRBJ1-1; a possible D gene is TRBD1 (5 bases). Deletions cut 5 bases from V and 6 bases from J, with 13 bases between. The CDR3 extends over 13 amino acids. Per germline, CDR1 PRHDT and CDR2 FYEKMQ (reference sequence). The CDR3 spells CASSPTGVAEAFF. The CDR3 bases are TGTGCCAGCAGCCCCACAGGTGTCGCTGAAGCTTTCTTT.

V is TRBV4-3 and J is TRBJ2-3; D might be TRBD2 (6 bases). Germline V CDR1 and CDR2: LGHNA, YSLEER. Trimming shortened V by 3 bases and J by 0 bases, and 10 bases separated the two germline ends. The CDR3 totals 15 residues. The CDR3: CASSQRAGSTDTQYF. The CDR3 DNA sequence: TGCGCCAGCAGCCAGAGGGCGGGAAGCACAGATACGCAGTATTTT.

The chain has TRBV7-6 and TRBJ2-7, with 15 bases that match TRBD2. Looked up from germline, CDR1 is SGHVS and CDR2 is FNYEAQ. The CDR3 extends over 16 amino acids. V was pared by 3 bases and J by 6 bases, with 6 bases of the junction left unmatched. CDR3 sequence reads: CASSLDPGLAGGEQYF. The CDR3 nucleotides are TGTGCCAGCAGCTTGGATCCGGGACTAGCGGGAGGCGAGCAGTACTTC.

The rearrangement links TRBV6-5 to TRBJ1-5; no clear D. The CDR3 extends over 12 amino acids. Trimming pared 7 bases from V and 9 bases from J, leaving 13 bases between. CDR1 MNHEY and CDR2 SVGAGI come from the germline V gene. The CDR3 DNA follows: TGTGCCAGCACGGAGGGAATGAGGCCCCAGCATTTT. Amino acids: CASTEGMRPQHF.

This rearrangement joins TRBV29-1 to TRBJ2-7; D not certain. Between the trimmed V and J ends, which lost 2 bases and 2 bases, there was a span of 4 bases. Germline V lookup: CDR1 SQVTM, CDR2 ANQGSEA. The CDR3 totals 11 residues. CDR3: CSVELAYEQYF. The CDR3 coding sequence is TGCAGCGTTGAACTAGCCTACGAGCAGTACTTC.

V gene TRBV2 combines with J gene TRBJ1-2, with D tentatively TRBD1 (6 bases). The CDR3 sequence is 19 residues long. Per germline, CDR1 SNHLY and CDR2 FYNNEI. The ends were cut back, 6 bases at V and 6 bases at J, with 32 bases in the middle. The CDR3 sequence is CASSIHETGILVVRDGYTF. The CDR3 bases are TGTGCCAGCAGCATACACGAAACAGGGATCTTAGTTGTTAGAGATGGCTACACCTTC.

This chain connects TRBV19 to TRBJ1-2; D unresolved. Germline V lookup: CDR1 LNHDA, CDR2 SQIVND (reference sequence). There are 13 residues in the CDR3. Trimming shortened V by 2 bases and J by 1 base, and 5 bases separated the two germline ends. The CDR3 region is CASSISLNYGYTF. The CDR3 DNA sequence: TGTGCCAGTAGTATATCCCTTAACTATGGCTACACCTTC. The full variable domain, completed using reference TRBV19 and TRBJ1-2, is DGGITQSPKYLFRKEGQNVTLSCEQNLNHDAMYWYRQDPGQGLRLIYYSQIVNDFQKGDIAEGYSVSREKKESFPLTVTSAQKNPTAFYLCASSISLNYGYTFGSGTRLTVV.

This clone occurred a few times. CDR3 residues: CASSYAQTAIYF. In DNA form, the CDR3 reads TGTGCCAGCAGTTACGCACAGACCGCCATATATTTT. The V gene is TRBV6-5, the J gene TRBJ1-3; D unresolved. Trimming removed 2 bases from V and 11 bases from J, with 10 bases in between. The germline gives CDR1 MNHEY, CDR2 SVGAGI. The CDR3 runs 12 residues.

This clone has just one count. The rearrangement links TRBV3-1 (or the pseudogene TRBV3-2) to TRBJ1-1; 8 bases fit TRBD1. Trimming took 3 bases from V and 3 from J; bases not matched to a gene: 3. This CDR3 region has 14 residues. Germline values: CDR1 LGHDT, CDR2 YNNKEL (reference sequence). The CDR3 DNA is TGTGCCAGCAGCCACAGGGGGCAGGACACTGAAGCTTTCTTT. This encodes CASSHRGQDTEAFF.

The V gene is TRBV21-1, the J gene TRBJ2-7; TRBD2 is the table's D call and was not checked against the DNA. TRBV21-1 is classified as a pseudogene. The CDR3 is made up of 15 amino acids. The CDR3 loop reads CASSKGLAGAYEQYF. The DNA for the CDR3 is TGTGCCAGCAGCAAAGGACTAGCGGGAGCTTACGAGCAGTACTTC.

J is TRBJ2-7 and V is TRBV7-3, with D perhaps matching TRBD1 (5 bases). The V gene's germline CDR1 is SGHTA and CDR2 FQGTGA. The ends were cut back, 5 bases at V and 2 bases at J, with 19 bases in the middle. The CDR3 spans 16 residues. This CDR3 is CASSAKGQGGPYEQYF. The CDR3 DNA reads TGTGCCAGCAGCGCTAAGGGTCAGGGCGGACCCTACGAGCAGTACTTC.

The rearrangement links TRBV5-1 to TRBJ1-1; 7 bases are shared with TRBD1. The CDR3 extends over 14 amino acids. Germline loops: CDR1 SGHRS, CDR2 YFSETQ. Unmatched junction bases numbered 3, after V lost 4 bases and J lost 0 bases. The CDR3 spells CASSGGGLNTEAFF. CDR3 sequence (DNA): TGCGCCAGCAGCGGAGGGGGCCTGAACACTGAAGCTTTCTTT.

The chain combines TRBV7-2 with TRBJ1-1; 12 bases align to TRBD1. This CDR3 has 16 residues. V shed 2 bases and J 4 bases; nucleotides not matched to a gene: 5. Germline assignment: CDR1 SGHTA and CDR2 FQGNSA. CDR3 DNA sequence: TGTGCCAGCAGCTTAATGGGACAGGGGGCGAGCACTGAAGCTTTCTTT. Amino acids: CASSLMGQGASTEAFF.

This chain uses TRBV3-1 (or the pseudogene TRBV3-2) with TRBJ2-2; TRBD1 matches at 10 bases. V gave up 0 bases and J gave up 5 bases; unmatched junction bases: 9. The CDR3 is made up of 18 amino acids. In germline, CDR1 is LGHDT, CDR2 YNNKEL (reference sequence). The CDR3, as DNA: TGTGCCAGCAGCCAAGAACCCTCCGGGACAGGGGTGACCGGGGAGCTGTTTTTT. Translating it yields CASSQEPSGTGVTGELFF.

This chain uses TRBV12-3 or TRBV12-4 with TRBJ1-5; no clear D gene. The CDR3 sequence is 13 residues long. Trimming cost V 2 bases and J 5 bases, with 7 bases left between them. CDR3 in DNA: TGTGCCAGCAGTTTAAGGAGAGATCAGCCCCAGCATTTT. Protein sequence: CASSLRRDQPQHF.

This chain uses TRBV11-1 with TRBJ2-7, with TRBD1 as a possible D gene (6 bases). The ends were cut back, 5 bases at V and 4 bases at J, with 21 bases in the middle. CDR3 length: 16 amino acids. Germline values: CDR1 SGHAT, CDR2 FQDESV (reference sequence). The CDR3 sequence: CASSLGDDRSSYEQYF. CDR3 DNA: TGTGCCAGCAGCCTCGGGGACGACAGGTCCTCTTACGAGCAGTACTTC.

The gene calls are TRBV5-4 and TRBJ1-2; 10 bases map to TRBD1. This CDR3 region has 14 residues. V trimming: 4 bases; J trimming: 7 bases; junction bases outside the gene matches: 7. Germline V lookup: CDR1 SGHNT, CDR2 YYREEE (reference sequence). CDR3 residues: CASSERTGGGGYTF. The CDR3 DNA sequence: TGTGCCAGCAGCGAAAGGACAGGGGGAGGTGGCTACACCTTC.

This clone has a handful of counts. V gene TRBV3-1 (or the pseudogene TRBV3-2) combines with J gene TRBJ1-6, with TRBD1 identical over 8 bases. Germline V gene lookup returns CDR1 LGHDT and CDR2 YNNKEL (reference sequence). V shed 0 bases and J 6 bases; nucleotides not matched to a gene: 10. The CDR3 runs 18 residues. Here the CDR3 reads CASSQENRGITRNSPLHF. The CDR3 nucleotides read TGTGCCAGCAGCCAAGAGAACAGGGGGATTACACGTAATTCACCCCTCCACTTT.

The V call is TRBV3-1 (or the pseudogene TRBV3-2), the J call TRBJ1-3, with D unclear. Germline CDR1 LGHDT, CDR2 YNNKEL (reference sequence). V was trimmed by 4 bases and J by 0 bases, leaving 19 bases between them. The CDR3 covers 18 residues. The CDR3 DNA reads TGTGCCAGCAGCCCCGGGCGGGATCCCGGCCTCTCTGGAAACACCATATATTTT. As protein: CASSPGRDPGLSGNTIYF.

This CDR3 reads CASSQEGAYYGYTF. CDR3 DNA: TGTGCCAGCAGCCAGGAGGGGGCCTACTATGGCTACACCTTC. The chain has TRBV3-1 (or the pseudogene TRBV3-2) and TRBJ1-2, with TRBD1 identical over 7 bases. The junction had 4 bases not matched to a gene; V was cut back by 3 bases and J by 3 bases. Germline V gene lookup returns CDR1 LGHDT and CDR2 YNNKEL (reference sequence). This CDR3 contains 14 residues.

This clone was recorded once. The chain carries TRBV4-1 and TRBJ2-5, with 12 bases matching TRBD2. The CDR3 sequence is 18 residues long. Germline V gives CDR1 MGHRA, CDR2 YSYEKL. With V trimmed by 4 bases and J by 4 bases, 13 bases remained unmatched. The CDR3 DNA follows: TGCGCCAGCAGCCCCCGTCGGGCTAGCGGGGGGGCATCAGAGACCCAGTACTTC. Amino acid sequence: CASSPRRASGGASETQYF.

The chain recombines TRBV4-3 with TRBJ2-1; 10 bases match TRBD2. CDR3 length: 17 residues. Germline CDR1 LGHNA, CDR2 YSLEER. Losses at the gene ends were 2 bases for V and 7 bases for J; bases not matched to a gene: 11. The CDR3 region has the DNA TGCGCCAGCAGCCAAAATACAGCGGGACTAGCGATGAATGAGCAGTTCTTC. This translates into CASSQNTAGLAMNEQFF.

The chain links TRBV5-1 to TRBJ2-7, with D maybe TRBD1 (6 bases). The CDR3 runs to 12 residues. Germline CDR1 and CDR2: SGHRS and YFSETQ. V dropped 7 bases and J dropped 0 bases, with 8 bases sitting between them. The CDR3 DNA sequence: TGCGCCAGCCAGGGACACTCCTACGAGCAGTACTTC. This gives the protein CASQGHSYEQYF.

This rearrangement joins TRBV28 to TRBJ2-7, with TRBD1 as a possible D gene (6 bases). This CDR3 contains 13 residues. V was clipped by 6 bases and J by 5 bases, with 14 bases between them. From germline, CDR1 is MDHEN and CDR2 SYDVKM. CDR3 nucleotides: TGTGCCAGCAGGCAAACAGGGACCCACGAGCAGTACTTC. Its protein is CASRQTGTHEQYF.

The genes are TRBV6-5 and TRBJ2-1, with D possibly matching TRBD1 (6 bases). CDR1 and CDR2 (germline): MNHEY, SVGAGI. The CDR3 contains 15 residues. V was shortened by 5 bases and J by 4 bases, with 15 bases between the two germline ends. The CDR3 loop reads CASSPSLGTYNEQFF. The CDR3 DNA sequence: TGTGCCAGCAGTCCTAGTTTGGGGACATACAATGAGCAGTTCTTC.